This passage covers 6 T cell receptor beta chains from one sample sequenced in a study of CD8 T cells in ankylosing spondylitis (TCRdb year 2017). The library was produced with 5' RACE. This sample was sequenced with an Illumina HiSeq 2500. TCRdb passed the public sequencing reads through fastp at Q25 and MiXCR, retaining productive beta sequences. When rows share a CDR3 protein, they turn into one entry using the most common DNA and genes. The sample records 200,000 or so distinct CDR3 sequences, 10% to 15% of which are singletons. The ten largest clones add up to 9.5% to 11% of the sample. Source material: blood, either unsorted or a sorted T cell fraction (not recorded which). These receptor sequences come from a female donor with ankylosing spondylitis or in good health (not recorded which).

Many counts were recorded for this clonotype. DNA of the CDR3: TGTGCCAGCAGTGACTCCGGGGGGGATAATTCACCCCTCCACTTT. The encoded protein is CASSDSGGDNSPLHF. The chain uses TRBV6-4 and TRBJ1-6; tentatively, D is TRBD1 (5 bases). Germline V gene lookup returns CDR1 MRHNA and CDR2 SNTAGT. CDR3 length: 15 residues. Trimming cost V 0 bases and J 5 bases, with 8 bases left between them.

This clonotype has a count of ten or more. The rearrangement joins TRBV20-1 to TRBJ1-1; TRBD1 might be the D (5 bases). The germline V gene encodes CDR1 DFQATT and CDR2 SNEGSKA (reference sequence). The CDR3 sequence is 16 residues long. V was cut by 1 base and J by 2 bases, with 17 bases left in between. The CDR3 nucleotides are TGCAGTGCTAGAGCTCCCAATCAGGGTTTTAACACTGAAGCTTTCTTT. Its protein product is CSARAPNQGFNTEAFF.

This clonotype was found many times. This chain links TRBV12-3 or TRBV12-4 with TRBJ2-6; D gene unclear. The CDR3 covers 16 residues. V gave up 6 bases and J gave up 0 bases, with 12 bases separating them. The CDR3 here is CASSSLGRSGANVLTF. DNA for the CDR3: TGTGCCAGCAGCTCCCTAGGACGCTCTGGGGCCAACGTCCTGACTTTC.

This clonotype has more than one count but fewer than ten. The chain links TRBV24-1 to TRBJ2-7; 10 nucleotides match TRBD2. The junction had 7 bases not matched to a gene; V was cut back by 6 bases and J by 0 bases. Looked up from germline, CDR1 is KGHDR and CDR2 is SFDVKD. CDR3 length: 16 amino acids. The CDR3 protein is CATSLPSGRDSYEQYF. CDR3 nucleotides: TGTGCCACCAGTCTACCGAGCGGGAGGGACTCCTACGAGCAGTACTTC.

There are many counts of this clonotype. The V and J genes are TRBV5-1 and TRBJ2-1; 10 nucleotides match TRBD2. This CDR3 has 14 residues. The V gene end was trimmed by 3 bases and the J gene end by 4 bases; junction bases not matched to a gene: 1. Germline values: CDR1 SGHRS, CDR2 YFSETQ. This chain's CDR3 is CASSSTSGYNEQFF. The CDR3 DNA reads TGCGCCAGCAGCTCGACTAGCGGGTACAATGAGCAGTTCTTC.

This clonotype appeared many times. The rearrangement uses TRBV27 and TRBJ2-7, with 10 positions matching TRBD1. Trimming took 6 bases from V and 7 from J; bases not matched to a gene: 9. Germline V CDR1 and CDR2: MNHEY, SMNVEV (reference sequence). The CDR3 runs 14 residues. CDR3 nucleotides: TGTGCCAGCAGCCCGGGACAGGGGCTTAGAGAGCAGTACTTC. Amino acid sequence: CASSPGQGLREQYF.